The T cell receptor beta chain under discussion was sequenced for a study of early T cells in non-severe SARS-CoV-2 infection. About the research overall: Sequencing of unsorted whole blood was done on bulk RNA, leaving chains unpaired. Study results and caveats: Matches to VDJdb favored anti-spike CD8 responses and missed private and CD4 specificities.

Only a few counts were recorded for this clonotype. Its antigen remains unidentified. Per the germline V gene, CDR1 is MNHNS and CDR2 is SASEGT. V was cut by 3 bases and J by 4 bases, with 20 bases left in between. The CDR3 contains 17 residues. cDNA molecules, individually, were tagged with unique molecular identifiers. MiXCR, run by TCRdb on the 5' RACE reads, gives a single entry per CDR3 protein. The data contain 50,000 to 65,000 distinct CDR3 sequences, 18% of them singletons. The TCR sequence derives from an adult who was a healthcare worker with PCR-confirmed SARS-CoV-2 infection or an uninfected control (not recorded which). Material: whole blood, obtained at baseline. V and J are TRBV6-1 and TRBJ2-3, with D possibly matching TRBD1 (5 bases). The CDR3 nucleotides read TGTGCCAGCAGTGATTCCTGGGGTGAGACAGTTGCAGATACGCAGTATTTT. Translation: CASSDSWGETVADTQYF.